This TCR beta chain was captured by sequencing in a study of T cells in Graves' hyperthyroidism and ophthalmopathy (dated by TCRdb to about 2019). In terms of the full investigation: Peripheral blood was collected at initial diagnosis, before any treatment. The roughly 90 discovery patients were divided at random into training and test sets in a 7:3 ratio. Prospective prediction of ophthalmopathy was tested in an independent validation cohort of approximately 19 hyperthyroidism patients and some 17 patients who later progressed to ophthalmopathy. To identify TCR V-J signatures that set the groups apart, the researchers used a discovery cohort of 100 patients, made up of roughly 45 with Graves' ophthalmopathy and 57 with stable Graves' hyperthyroidism. The study also compared thyroid tissue and blood T-cell repertoires from a handful of Graves' hyperthyroidism patients. The paper describes TCR Vbeta CDR3 sequencing of 130 to 150 peripheral blood samples, made up of 40 to 45 ophthalmopathy patients, 70 to 80 hyperthyroidism patients and roughly 17 progressor patients. After blood sampling, hyperthyroidism patients were treated with methimazole at a starting dose of 30 mg daily, and ophthalmopathy patients were treated with high-dose intravenous methylprednisolone. What the study reported, not specific to this receptor: Sample size was not statistically predetermined, and investigators were not blinded to group allocation. In validation, progression to ophthalmopathy was predicted by the model with around 70% sensitivity and roughly 72% specificity, a median of roughly six months before onset. In cross-validation, a model built on a 13 V-J signature told ophthalmopathy apart from stable hyperthyroidism with 85% to 90% sensitivity and about 81% specificity, and in testing the same model reached 80%/75%. Most expanded thyroid clonotypes (frequency above 0.001) were also found in blood, which suggests that blood repertoires may mirror thyroid immune responses.

The trim is 6 bases for V and 1 base for J, with a gap of 7 bases between the germline ends. Based on the germline V gene, the CDR1 and CDR2 sequences are SQVTM and ANQGSEA. Inclusive of the bounding cysteine and phenylalanine, the CDR3 is 12 residues long. The entry retains the CDR3 DNA only, 36 bases that are in frame from base 1. In the ophthalmopathy patients, disease was moderately to severely active, with a Clinical Activity Score of 3 or more, a NOSPECS grade of 4 or more, and a duration of less than 3 months. The study excluded patients with uncontrolled infections, other autoimmune diseases, pregnancy or lactation. Diagnoses were based on clinical symptoms, serum thyroxine and TRAb, thyroid ultrasound and orbital computed tomography. PBMCs were separated from about 10 ml of fresh peripheral blood using Ficoll-Paque density gradient centrifugation. Total RNA was extracted using Trizol reagent, and RNA quality was assessed on an Agilent 2100 Bioanalyzer.

TCR beta CDR3 regions were amplified from RNA transcripts. The TCR CDR3 was subjected to a first round of RT-PCR using the HTBI primer set and the Qiagen OneStep RT-PCR kit. The libraries were constructed in a second round of multiplex PCR and then size-selected and purified. The libraries were sequenced on an Illumina HiSeq2000 using paired-end 100 bp reads. On the study's bioinformatics: SOAPnuke was used to process the raw data, throwing out any read that contained adapters or uncalled bases, had a mean Phred below 15, or lacked an exact constant-primer or identifier match. COPE v1.2.5 was used to merge high-quality paired reads, and clonotypes were defined as unique nucleotide sequences. MiTCR v1.1 was used to align the clonotypes against IMGT TRBV, TRBD and TRBJ reference segments. Analysis was restricted to V-J combinations with a frequency above 0.0001, which covered 99.2% of repertoires. A TCS score was defined as the ratio of F50 (clonal expansion) to E x V (chaos), with BLOSUM62-based TCRdist applied between CDR3 peptides within each V-J. Welch's t-statistics and random forest reduced roughly 500 V-J features to about 12, which were used in a naive Bayes classifier (R e1071). The public sequencing data were trimmed at Q25 with fastp and processed into clonotypes with MiXCR by TCRdb, which kept only in-frame beta chains. Rows with one shared CDR3 protein collapse into an entry with the most common genes and DNA. It is TCRdb's table, rather than the study itself, that gives the V and J calls and clone size. The sample has hundreds of thousands of distinct CDR3 sequences on record, roughly 13% of them singletons. About 37% of the sample goes to the ten largest clones.

Comment on this clonotype: The clone's antigen remains unknown. Base qualities were left out, and no much larger clone turns up one base away.

The sequencing input was blood. The TCR sequence derives from a woman in her thirties or forties with Graves' ophthalmopathy. The chain couples TRBV29-1 to TRBJ1-3; no D gene can be assigned with confidence. CDR3 protein: CSVWGSGNTIYF. The base sequence is TGCAGCGTATGGGGTTCTGGAAACACCATATATTTT.